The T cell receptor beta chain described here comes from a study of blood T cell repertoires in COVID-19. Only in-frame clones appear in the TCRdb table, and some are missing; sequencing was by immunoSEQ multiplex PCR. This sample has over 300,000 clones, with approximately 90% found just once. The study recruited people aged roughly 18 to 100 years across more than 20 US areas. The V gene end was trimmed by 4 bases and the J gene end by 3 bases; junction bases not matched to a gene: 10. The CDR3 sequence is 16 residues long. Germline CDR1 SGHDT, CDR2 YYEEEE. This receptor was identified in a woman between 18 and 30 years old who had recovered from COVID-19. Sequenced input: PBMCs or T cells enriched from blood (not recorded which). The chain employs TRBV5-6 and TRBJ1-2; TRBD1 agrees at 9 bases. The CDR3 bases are TGTGCCAGCAGCCCTAGGGACAGGGATTATTACTATGGCTACACCTTC. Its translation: CASSPRDRDYYYGYTF.